This passage covers 22 T cell receptor beta chains from one sample sequenced in a study of cytomegalovirus exposure and HLA in healthy donors. The PCR had 60 Vbeta and 13 Jbeta primers. TCRdb's table, derived via immunoSEQ multiplex PCR, lists solely in-frame clones and lacks some. The sample shows 150,000 to 170,000 clones, 70% to 80% of them seen only once. The sample consisted of PBMCs. Receptors were obtained from a man aged 25 to 45 in good health and CMV-seronegative.

V is TRBV6-1 and J is TRBJ1-5; D not resolved. Deletions cut 1 base from V and 1 base from J, with 5 bases between. Germline CDR1 reads MNHNS; CDR2 reads SASEGT. The CDR3 is made up of 14 amino acids. The CDR3, as DNA: TGTGCCAGCAGTGAAGGGCAAAGCAATCAGCCCCAGCATTTT. Translated, it gives CASSEGQSNQPQHF.

This rearrangement joins TRBV6-6 to TRBJ2-6; a weak D match, TRBD1 (5 bases). The CDR3 is made up of 15 amino acids. Between the trimmed V and J ends, which lost 5 bases and 0 bases, there was a span of 8 bases. CDR1 MNHNY and CDR2 SVGAGI come from the germline V gene (reference sequence). The CDR3 region is CASSLGVSGANVLTF. Here the CDR3 DNA reads TGTGCCAGCAGTCTAGGGGTCTCTGGGGCCAACGTCCTGACTTTC.

The genes are TRBV15 and TRBJ2-3; a weak D match, TRBD2 (5 bases). Germline loops: CDR1 LNHNV, CDR2 YYDKDF (reference sequence). With 5 bases removed from V and 2 bases from J, the gap between germline ends came to 14 bases. The CDR3 sequence is 15 residues long. CDR3 bases: TGTGCCACCAGCTCCGCGGGTGGTTTCACAGATACGCAGTATTTT. Its protein is CATSSAGGFTDTQYF.

The CDR3 DNA reads TGTGCCAGCAGTTCCGCCCGACAGGGGAGAGGCGAGCAGTACTTC. This sequence encodes CASSSARQGRGEQYF. The V and J genes are TRBV6-5 and TRBJ2-7; 8 nucleotides match TRBD1. Germline V CDR1 and CDR2: MNHEY, SVGAGI. V shed 4 bases, J shed 6 bases, and the junction held 11 bases outside the gene matches. The CDR3 consists of 15 residues.

The rearrangement uses TRBV4-3 and TRBJ1-1; D unresolved. This CDR3 contains 14 residues. Germline V gives CDR1 LGHNA, CDR2 YSLEER. V lost 0 bases and J lost 8, with 13 bases in between. CDR3 sequence (DNA): TGCGCCAGCAGCCAAGATCGCGATAGTCGGGAAGCTTTCTTT. Its protein product is CASSQDRDSREAFF.

Concerning this clone itself: The same CDR3 arises from other DNA sequences in this sample as well. This chain joins TRBV2 and TRBJ1-4, with 9 nucleotides matching TRBD1. The CDR3 covers 14 residues. V shed 3 bases and J 5 bases; nucleotides not matched to a gene: 1. Germline values: CDR1 SNHLY, CDR2 FYNNEI. In DNA form, the CDR3 reads TGTGCCAGCAGTGAGGGGACAGGGAATGAAAAACTGTTTTTT. It codes for CASSEGTGNEKLFF.

Only one count was recorded for this clone. As DNA, the CDR3 is TGTGCCAGCAGTTACTCCCGACAGGGGAGGGCCGGGGAGCTGTTTTTT. Its translation is CASSYSRQGRAGELFF. The chain uses TRBV2 and TRBJ2-2, with a possible D match to TRBD1 (8 bases). Germline CDR1 and CDR2: SNHLY and FYNNEI. V lost 5 bases, J lost 6 bases, and 19 bases lay in between. The CDR3 contains 16 residues.

V and J are TRBV15 and TRBJ2-1, with 7 bases identical to TRBD2. Germline V gives CDR1 LNHNV, CDR2 YYDKDF (reference sequence). CDR3 length equals 16 residues. V dropped 5 bases and J dropped 1; count of bases not matched to a gene: 8. The CDR3 sequence: CATSLGGVGSYNEQFF. The CDR3 DNA sequence: TGTGCCACCAGCCTGGGAGGGGTTGGTTCCTACAATGAGCAGTTCTTC.

The chain recombines TRBV2 with TRBJ1-1, with 7 bases fitting TRBD1. This CDR3 spans 13 amino acids. The ends lost 8 bases at V and 4 bases at J; junction bases unmatched: 7. Germline values: CDR1 SNHLY, CDR2 FYNNEI. The CDR3 DNA reads as TGTGCCAGCTCCCGACAGGGTCTCACTGAAGCTTTCTTT. Translated: CASSRQGLTEAFF.

The chain carries TRBV27 and TRBJ1-1; 8 bases agree with TRBD1. Germline V CDR1 and CDR2: MNHEY, SMNVEV (reference sequence). The CDR3 has 15 amino acids. The ends lost 5 bases at V and 1 base at J; junction bases unmatched: 6. The CDR3 DNA sequence: TGTGCCAGCAGTCCCTTGGACAGGGCGAACACTGAAGCTTTCTTT. This translates into CASSPLDRANTEAFF.

This clone was observed once. The chain couples TRBV5-6 to TRBJ1-2, with a possible D match to TRBD1 (5 bases). The CDR3 runs to 14 residues. V was clipped by 2 bases and J by 0 bases, with 8 bases between them. From germline, CDR1 is SGHDT and CDR2 YYEEEE. This CDR3 reads CASSFQGTNYGYTF. The CDR3 DNA is TGTGCCAGCAGCTTTCAGGGAACTAACTATGGCTACACCTTC.

The chain uses TRBV18 and TRBJ1-2, with 7 positions matching TRBD1. J gave up 2 bases and V 6 bases, and 3 bases lay outside the gene matches. The CDR3 is 13 amino acids. The V gene's germline CDR1 is KGHSH and CDR2 LQKENI. The CDR3: CASSPGQNYGYTF. The CDR3 nucleotides are TGTGCCAGCTCGCCGGGACAGAACTATGGCTACACCTTC. Full variable domain (remainder filled in from reference TRBV18 and TRBJ1-2): NAGVMQNPRHLVRRRGQEARLRCSPMKGHSHVYWYRQLPEEGLKFMVYLQKENIIDESGMPKERFSAEFPKEGPSILRIQQVVRGDSAAYFCASSPGQNYGYTFGSGTRLTVV.

The chain joins TRBV5-4 to TRBJ2-7, with D unclear. The CDR3 loop spans 15 amino acids. Trimming pared 0 bases from V and 3 bases from J, leaving 13 bases between. The germline CDR1 and CDR2 sequences are SGHNT and YYREEE (reference sequence). CDR3 loop: CASSLGATVYYEQYF. The DNA of the CDR3 is TGTGCCAGCAGCTTGGGAGCCACAGTCTACTACGAGCAGTACTTC. Based on the CDR3 plus reference TRBV5-4 and TRBJ2-7, the full variable domain is ETGVTQSPTHLIKTRGQQVTLRCSSQSGHNTVSWYQQALGQGPQFIFQYYREEENGRGNFPPRFSGLQFPNYSSELNVNALELDDSALYLCASSLGATVYYEQYFGPGTRLTVT.

This clone was recorded once. At one end the junction does not follow the germline gene, possibly because of a read error. This chain connects TRBV5-1 to TRBJ1-6; unclear D gene. The germline V gene has CDR1 SGHRS and CDR2 YFSETQ. The CDR3 has 14 amino acids. CDR3 nucleotides: TGCGCCAGCAGCTTGGGGCAGTCGGGGTCACCCCTCAACTTT. Its translation is CASSLGQSGSPLNF.

In the case of this clone: Possible read error: a much larger clone is one base away. The CDR3 bases are TGTGCCAGCAGCCCTTACAATGAGCAGTTCTTC. It encodes CASSPYNEQFF. This rearrangement joins TRBV7-8 to TRBJ2-1; D not resolved. V shed 5 bases and J shed 4 bases, with 3 bases lying between them. The CDR3 extends over 11 amino acids. Germline CDR1 reads SGHVS; CDR2 reads FQNEAQ.

V and J are TRBV18 and TRBJ2-5, with TRBD1 matching over 7 bases. The V gene's germline CDR1 is KGHSH and CDR2 LQKENI. The junction had 12 bases not matched to a gene; V was cut back by 3 bases and J by 5 bases. The CDR3 contains 16 residues. CDR3 region: CASSPRTGRVRETQYF. For the CDR3, the DNA is TGTGCCAGCTCACCCCGGACAGGTCGGGTTCGGGAGACCCAGTACTTC.

This clone appeared a single time. V is TRBV6-1 and J is TRBJ1-5; D gene ambiguous. Per the germline V gene, CDR1 is MNHNS and CDR2 is SASEGT. V was cut by 3 bases and J by 2 bases, with 11 bases left in between. The CDR3 has 15 amino acids. The CDR3 reads CASSEVREGNQPQHF. In DNA form, the CDR3 reads TGTGCCAGCAGTGAGGTTAGGGAGGGCAATCAGCCCCAGCATTTT.

V and J are TRBV5-1 and TRBJ1-2; tentatively, D is TRBD1 (5 bases). The V end lost 4 bases, the J end lost 2 bases, and 15 bases lay between the germline ends. Germline assignment: CDR1 SGHRS and CDR2 YFSETQ. The CDR3 contains 15 residues. CDR3: CASSTGPTENYGYTF. For the CDR3, the DNA is TGCGCCAGCAGCACAGGACCTACAGAAAACTATGGCTACACCTTC.

This clone turned up a few times. The J gene is TRBJ1-5, the V gene TRBV7-2; 7 bases line up with TRBD1. J lost 4 bases, V lost 5 bases, and 11 bases had no gene match. The V gene's germline CDR1 is SGHTA and CDR2 FQGNSA. This CDR3 comprises 16 residues. CDR3 nucleotide sequence: TGTGCCAGCAGCACACAGGGGTTGATTCGGAATCAGCCCCAGCATTTT. Translation: CASSTQGLIRNQPQHF.

This rearrangement joins TRBV19 to TRBJ1-1; 7 positions agree with TRBD1. J gave up 8 bases and V 6 bases, and 6 bases lay outside the gene matches. The CDR3 runs to 12 residues. CDR1 and CDR2 (germline): LNHDA, SQIVND (reference sequence). Here the CDR3 reads CASSSDRDEAFF. The CDR3 DNA follows: TGTGCCAGTAGCAGCGACAGGGACGAAGCTTTCTTT.

The V gene is TRBV27, the J gene TRBJ1-5; D might be TRBD1 (5 bases). V was cut by 3 bases and J by 6 bases, with 6 bases left in between. The germline V gene encodes CDR1 MNHEY and CDR2 SMNVEV (reference sequence). The CDR3 runs 12 residues. The CDR3 nucleotides are TGTGCCAGCAGTTTTAGGGGTCAGCCCCAGCATTTT. This encodes CASSFRGQPQHF.

This chain uses TRBV7-9 with TRBJ1-2; D gene ambiguous. V was cut by 5 bases and J by 5 bases, with 18 bases left in between. The CDR3 spans 15 residues. Germline lookup yields CDR1 SEHNR and CDR2 FQNEAQ (reference sequence). As DNA, the CDR3 is TGTGCCAGCAGCGCGCACGGAAAAGAGGAATATGGCTACACCTTC. Translating it yields CASSAHGKEEYGYTF.